One sample yielded the 19 T cell receptor beta chains listed below, sequenced in a study of cytomegalovirus exposure and HLA in healthy donors. PCR primers comprised 60 Vbeta and 13 Jbeta primers. The data were produced by immunoSEQ multiplex PCR, yet TCRdb's version contains in-frame clones alone and is incomplete. This table has over 100,000 clones, around 80% appearing once. Sequencing input: PBMCs. These receptors all stem from a man aged 25 to 40 in good health and CMV-seropositive.

This chain uses TRBV27 with TRBJ1-6; D ambiguous. The CDR3 length is 16 residues. Germline CDR1 and CDR2: MNHEY and SMNVEV (reference sequence). Trimming pared 5 bases from V and 4 bases from J, leaving 15 bases between. CDR3 sequence reads: CASSNDPPLYNSPLHF. DNA of the CDR3: TGTGCCAGCAGTAACGACCCCCCACTATATAATTCACCCCTCCACTTT.

This chain connects TRBV10-3 to TRBJ2-3, with 8 bases fitting TRBD2. Germline CDR1 and CDR2: ENHRY and SYGVKD. Trimming took 8 bases from V and 4 from J; bases not matched to a gene: 11. This CDR3 contains 15 residues. Here the CDR3 DNA reads TGTGCCATCTTGACCGGGACTAGTGGGTCAGATACGCAGTATTTT. Translation gives CAILTGTSGSDTQYF.

The rearrangement joins TRBV7-6 to TRBJ2-1, with D perhaps TRBD2 (5 bases). In germline, CDR1 is SGHVS, CDR2 FNYEAQ. The CDR3 runs to 16 residues. Trimming shortened V by 1 base and J by 0 bases, and 10 bases separated the two germline ends. The CDR3 reads CASSLDVGSSYNEQFF. The CDR3 DNA reads TGTGCCAGCAGCTTAGACGTGGGGAGCTCCTACAATGAGCAGTTCTTC.

In its sample, this clone was seen a few times. The chain couples TRBV5-6 to TRBJ1-1, with D possibly being TRBD1 (5 bases). From germline, CDR1 is SGHDT and CDR2 YYEEEE. The ends were cut back, 1 base at V and 3 bases at J, with 22 bases in the middle. The CDR3 totals 18 residues. CDR3 sequence reads: CASSLPREVGWGDTEAFF. CDR3 DNA: TGTGCCAGCAGCTTGCCCCGGGAGGTGGGGTGGGGCGACACTGAAGCTTTCTTT.

The chain is built from TRBV2 and TRBJ1-1; D is unresolved. V lost 9 bases and J lost 5, with 13 bases in between. This CDR3 is built from 12 residues. Germline V gene lookup returns CDR1 SNHLY and CDR2 FYNNEI. The CDR3 protein is CARMRSETEAFF. CDR3 coding DNA: TGTGCCAGGATGCGTAGTGAGACTGAAGCTTTCTTT. Full variable domain (remainder filled in from reference TRBV2 and TRBJ1-1): EPEVTQTPSHQVTQMGQEVILRCVPISNHLYFYWYRQILGQKVEFLVSFYNNEISEKSEIFDDQFSVERPDGSNFTLKIRSTKLEDSAMYFCARMRSETEAFFGQGTRLTVV.

The rearrangement links TRBV7-2 to TRBJ2-2; 14 nucleotides align to TRBD2. CDR3 length equals 17 residues. Germline V gene sequence: CDR1 SGHTA, CDR2 FQGNSA. V lost 5 bases and J lost 2; bases outside the gene matches: 4. CDR3 loop: CASSRTSGGTNTGELFF. The DNA of the CDR3 is TGTGCCAGCAGCCGGACTAGCGGGGGGACAAACACCGGGGAGCTGTTTTTT.

This chain connects TRBV6-5 to TRBJ1-2, with D tentatively TRBD1 (5 bases). CDR3 size: 15 residues. Trimming shortened V by 7 bases and J by 8 bases, and 23 bases separated the two germline ends. Germline V lookup: CDR1 MNHEY, CDR2 SVGAGI. CDR3 nucleotides: TGTGCCAGCACCATGGGGGGTGGGACTATCTGGGGCTACACCTTC. Protein sequence: CASTMGGGTIWGYTF.

This clone was seen just once. The gene calls are TRBV4-1 and TRBJ1-1; D gene uncertain. CDR3 length equals 16 residues. Trimming stripped 2 bases from V and 1 base from J, with 14 bases between. Germline V gene data show CDR1 as MGHRA and CDR2 as YSYEKL. This chain's CDR3 is CASSQREGLGNTEAFF. The CDR3 bases are TGCGCCAGCAGCCAAAGGGAGGGATTGGGGAACACTGAAGCTTTCTTT.

V and J are TRBV7-2 and TRBJ1-1, with D perhaps TRBD1 (5 bases). The CDR3 is 15 amino acids. Trimming left V 4 bases short and J 2 bases short, with 14 bases between. The germline V gene encodes CDR1 SGHTA and CDR2 FQGNSA. The CDR3 sequence is CASSSQTGLNTEAFF. The CDR3 DNA follows: TGTGCCAGCAGCTCTCAAACAGGTTTAAACACTGAAGCTTTCTTT.

This rearrangement joins TRBV4-1 to TRBJ2-1; 16 positions agree with TRBD2. This CDR3 spans 16 amino acids. Per the germline V gene, CDR1 is MGHRA and CDR2 is YSYEKL. The V and J ends lost 0 bases and 11 bases, in that order; junction bases with no gene match: 4. The CDR3 DNA follows: TGCGCCAGCAGCCAAGAGGGGGGACTAGCGGGGGGGCAGCAGTTCTTC. Translating gives CASSQEGGLAGGQQFF.

This clone was picked up a small number of times. The rearrangement joins TRBV27 to TRBJ2-5, with D hard to call. This CDR3 is 14 amino acids long. Germline V gene lookup returns CDR1 MNHEY and CDR2 SMNVEV (reference sequence). The V end lost 6 bases, the J end lost 1 base, and 12 bases lay between the germline ends. CDR3: CASRDLGPQETQYF. Written as DNA, the CDR3 is TGTGCCAGCAGAGACCTGGGCCCCCAAGAGACCCAGTACTTC.

V and J are TRBV5-1 and TRBJ1-5, with D perhaps TRBD1 (6 bases). Trimming took 5 bases from V and 4 from J, leaving 10 bases between them. Germline V gives CDR1 SGHRS, CDR2 YFSETQ. The CDR3 contains 13 residues. For the CDR3, the DNA is TGCGCCAGCAGACAGGGAGCTAATCAGCCCCAGCATTTT. Encoded protein: CASRQGANQPQHF. Combining the CDR3 with reference TRBV5-1 and TRBJ1-5 gives the whole variable domain KAGVTQTPRYLIKTRGQQVTLSCSPISGHRSVSWYQQTPGQGLQFLFEYFSETQRNKGNFPGRFSGRQFSNSRSEMNVSTLELGDSALYLCASRQGANQPQHFGDGTRLSIL.

This clone was detected only a few times. The gene calls are TRBV5-4 and TRBJ2-1; D is possibly TRBD2 (5 bases). V shed 4 bases and J shed 9 bases, with 20 bases lying between them. The CDR3 extends over 15 amino acids. Germline values: CDR1 SGHNT, CDR2 YYREEE (reference sequence). The CDR3 loop reads CASSQVVARVTEQFF. In DNA form, the CDR3 reads TGTGCCAGCAGCCAGGTTGTAGCGAGGGTGACTGAGCAGTTCTTC.

CDR3 bases: TGTGCCAGCAGCACCGGACTAGCGGACTACTACAATGAGCAGTTCTTC. This gives the protein CASSTGLADYYNEQFF. V gene TRBV9 combines with J gene TRBJ2-1, with 10 bases identical to TRBD2. Losses at the gene ends were 4 bases for V and 3 bases for J; bases not matched to a gene: 7. Per the germline V gene, CDR1 is SGDLS and CDR2 is YYNGEE. CDR3 length: 16 residues.

This chain joins TRBV7-2 and TRBJ1-2, with a possible D match to TRBD1 (6 bases). With 7 bases removed from V and 7 bases from J, the gap between germline ends came to 19 bases. The germline V gene encodes CDR1 SGHTA and CDR2 FQGNSA. The CDR3 is 14 amino acids. CDR3 protein: CASTLGAAGAGYTF. CDR3 DNA sequence: TGTGCCAGCACCCTGGGGGCGGCAGGGGCTGGCTACACCTTC.

This clone was detected a few times. This sequence joins TRBV5-1 and TRBJ2-2, with TRBD2 identical over 9 bases. The CDR3 totals 18 residues. The ends lost 1 base at V and 6 bases at J; junction bases unmatched: 13. Germline V gives CDR1 SGHRS, CDR2 YFSETQ. The CDR3 loop reads CASSLPRPVAGASGELFF. CDR3 nucleotides: TGCGCCAGCAGCTTGCCTCGACCCGTAGCGGGGGCTTCCGGGGAGCTGTTTTTT.

The chain recombines TRBV27 with TRBJ2-2; 12 bases line up with TRBD2. After removal of 6 bases from V and 3 bases from J, the junction contained 2 bases not matched to a gene. This CDR3 contains 15 residues. The germline gives CDR1 MNHEY, CDR2 SMNVEV (reference sequence). Written as DNA, the CDR3 is TGTGCCAGCAGGCGACTAGCGGGGGACACCGGGGAGCTGTTTTTT. Translation gives CASRRLAGDTGELFF.

The V call is TRBV2, the J call TRBJ1-5, with D uncertain. The length of the CDR3 is 13 residues. V gave up 4 bases and J gave up 5 bases, with 9 bases separating them. Per germline, CDR1 SNHLY and CDR2 FYNNEI. CDR3 loop: CASSGLDYQPQHF. The CDR3, as DNA: TGTGCCAGCAGTGGGTTAGATTATCAGCCCCAGCATTTT.

This chain uses TRBV11-2 with TRBJ2-3; 13 bases match TRBD2. Germline-derived CDR1 and CDR2 are SGHAT and FQNNGV. The ends lost 5 bases at V and 5 bases at J; junction bases unmatched: 4. This CDR3 comprises 15 residues. CDR3 residues: CASSKRLAGGDTQYF. CDR3 DNA sequence: TGTGCCAGCAGCAAGAGACTAGCGGGGGGAGATACGCAGTATTTT. Using reference TRBV11-2 and TRBJ2-3 for the parts outside the CDR3, the full variable domain is EAGVAQSPRYKIIEKRQSVAFWCNPISGHATLYWYQQILGQGPKLLIQFQNNGVVDDSQLPKDRFSAERLKGVDSTLKIQPAKLEDSAVYLCASSKRLAGGDTQYFGPGTRLTVL.